This T cell receptor (beta chain) was recorded in a study of OX40 agonist ivuxolimab in advanced cancers. Produced via immunoSEQ multiplex PCR; TCRdb's table is partial and in-frame only. The sample holds 80,000 to 100,000 clones, 90% to 95% seen once. CDR3 size: 14 residues. Germline lookup yields CDR1 SGDLS and CDR2 YYNGEE. The germline V and J ends were trimmed by 4 bases and 9 bases, with 19 bases remaining between them. With regard to this clone: Its antigen is undetermined.

Points from the study as a whole: The antigen specificity of the peripheral T cells (those that were expanded) was not determined.

The input for sequencing was CD4+ or CD8+ T cells sorted from blood, taken in a trial of the OX40 agonist ivuxolimab. This clonotype was sampled from an adult with an advanced solid tumor such as melanoma, head and neck, liver or kidney cancer. The V and J genes are TRBV9 and TRBJ1-1, with a tentative D call TRBD1 (5 bases). The CDR3 here is CASSTQGLYEKAFF. Here the CDR3 DNA reads TGTGCCAGCAGCACCCAGGGACTTTACGAGAAAGCTTTCTTT.